This T cell receptor beta chain was observed in a study of blood T cells in healthy people across ages. V lost 6 bases and J lost 8; bases outside the gene matches: 8. This CDR3 has 14 residues. Germline-derived CDR1 and CDR2 are MDHEN and SYDVKM. In its sample, this clonotype was seen many times. Its antigen is as yet unknown. Study-wide results and caveats: Estimated diversity across one million T cells was deemed an underestimate. Diversity was higher, and naive CD4+ cells more numerous, in long-lived donors than in aged donors. Because donor CMV status was unknown, expanded clonotype changes were possibly confounded.

A sample-barcoded 5' primer and a J-beta primer mix were used in a second PCR of about 6 to 11 cycles. TCRdb re-derived calls from the 5' RACE reads in MiXCR, one entry per CDR3 protein. Counted here are about 1.7 million distinct CDR3 sequences, approximately 30% occurring once; the ten biggest clones make up roughly 8%. The sequenced sample was blood. The genes are TRBV28 and TRBJ2-1; 9 nucleotides match TRBD2. This clonotype originated in a woman in her 30s in good health. CDR3 nucleotides: TGTGCCAGCAGCCAAAGGACTAGCGTCTATGAGCAGTTCTTC. This gives the protein CASSQRTSVYEQFF.